The entry below gives a single TCR beta chain sequence along with its context. Its antigen remains unidentified. The entry originates in a study of CD8 T cells in ankylosing spondylitis. Findings and limits, study-wide: In ankylosing spondylitis patients, matched synovial fluid reportedly showed significant enrichment of disease-linked clones. Eight highly homologous variants made up a TCR beta motif, and this motif appeared characteristic of ankylosing spondylitis blood. Within peripheral blood, clones linked to disease were CD8+ and relatively rare.

As the method for making TCR beta libraries, quantitative 5'-RACE with molecular barcodes was used. A single record per CDR3 protein comes from TCRdb applying MiXCR to the 5' RACE reads. Of more than 400,000 distinct CDR3 sequences listed, roughly 5.3% are singletons. The CDR3 has 17 amino acids. With 4 bases clipped from V and 0 bases from J, the junction kept 10 bases outside the gene matches. CDR1 is SNHLY and CDR2 is FYNNEI in the germline V gene. The chain uses TRBV2 and TRBJ2-3; 7 bases fit TRBD1. The receptor comes from a male donor with ankylosing spondylitis. Sequenced: blood, either unsorted or a sorted T cell fraction (not recorded which). The DNA for the CDR3 is TGTGCCAGCAGTGGAGCAGGGGGTTCCTCTAGCACAGATACGCAGTATTTT. Its protein product is CASSGAGGSSSTDTQYF.